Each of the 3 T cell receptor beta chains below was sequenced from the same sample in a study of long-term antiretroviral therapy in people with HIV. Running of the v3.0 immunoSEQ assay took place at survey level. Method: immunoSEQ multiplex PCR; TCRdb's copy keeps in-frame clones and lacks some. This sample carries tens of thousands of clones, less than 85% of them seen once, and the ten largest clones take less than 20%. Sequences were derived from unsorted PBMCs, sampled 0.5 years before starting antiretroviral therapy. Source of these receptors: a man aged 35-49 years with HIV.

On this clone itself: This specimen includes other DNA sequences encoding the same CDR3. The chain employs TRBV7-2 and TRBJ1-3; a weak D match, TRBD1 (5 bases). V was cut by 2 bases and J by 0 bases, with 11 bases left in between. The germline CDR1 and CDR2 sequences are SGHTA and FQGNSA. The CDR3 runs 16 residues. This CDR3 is CASSLRQTSSGNTIYF. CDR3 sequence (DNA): TGTGCCAGCAGCTTAAGACAGACGAGCTCTGGAAACACCATATATTTT.

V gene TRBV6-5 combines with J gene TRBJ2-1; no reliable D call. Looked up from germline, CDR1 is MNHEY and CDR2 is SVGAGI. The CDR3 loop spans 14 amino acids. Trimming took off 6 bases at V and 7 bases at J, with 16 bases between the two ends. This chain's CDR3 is CASSTDMGENEQFF. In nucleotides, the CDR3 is TGTGCCAGCAGCACCGACATGGGTGAGAATGAGCAGTTCTTC.

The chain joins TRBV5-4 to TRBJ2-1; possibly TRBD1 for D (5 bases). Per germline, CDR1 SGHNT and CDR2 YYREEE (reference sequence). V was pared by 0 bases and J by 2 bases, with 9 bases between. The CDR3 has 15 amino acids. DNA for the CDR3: TGTGCCAGCAGCTTGGGTCAGGGTCCCTACAATGAGCAGTTCTTC. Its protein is CASSLGQGPYNEQFF.